The sequence of this T cell receptor beta chain was determined in a study of blood T cell repertoires in COVID-19. The CDR3 covers 17 residues. The germline gives CDR1 KGHSH, CDR2 LQKENI. Trimming left V 3 bases short and J 3 bases short, with 18 bases between. Sequenced by immunoSEQ multiplex PCR; TCRdb stores in-frame clones only, minus some. The top ten clones hold approximately 2% of a sample with a few hundred thousand clones, roughly 88% of them seen once. Across fewer than 25 US areas, participants ranged in age from roughly 18 to 95 years. This TCR came from a woman aged 45 to 65 who had recovered from COVID-19. This rearrangement joins TRBV18 to TRBJ2-4; D perhaps matches TRBD2 (5 bases). Sequenced sample: PBMCs or T cells enriched from blood (not recorded which). The CDR3 protein is CASSPGDGVNDKNIQYF. CDR3 nucleotides: TGTGCCAGCTCACCGGGAGATGGCGTAAATGACAAAAACATTCAGTACTTC. The full variable domain, with the rest looked up from reference TRBV18 and TRBJ2-4, is NAGVMQNPRHLVRRRGQEARLRCSPMKGHSHVYWYRQLPEEGLKFMVYLQKENIIDESGMPKERFSAEFPKEGPSILRIQQVVRGDSAAYFCASSPGDGVNDKNIQYFGAGTRLSVL.